Here is one TCR beta chain with its context. The data originate from a study of Ad26.COV2.S vaccination and SARS-CoV-2 variants. Study-level information: The donor belonged to the COV1001 Ad26.COV2.S trial arm. The authors gave Ad26.COV2.S intramuscularly, either once or twice 56 days apart.

The CDR3 has 14 amino acids. Per the germline V gene, CDR1 is MNHEY and CDR2 is SVGAGI. Trimming at V came to 6 bases and at J to 5 bases, leaving 6 bases not matched to a gene. Treatment in this sample: 15 to 20 received Ad26.COV2.S at low or high dose, single or two shots; about 5 received placebo; per-sample allocation not given. Sampling was done on day 63 after the first vaccine or placebo injection. In Boston, the donor was an adult between 18-55 years of age. TCRdb's copy holds only in-frame clones and misses some; the assay was immunoSEQ multiplex PCR. The sample has hundreds of thousands of clones; 75% to 90% are singletons.

The chain uses TRBV6-5 and TRBJ2-2; TRBD2 matches at 7 bases. The material sequenced was peripheral blood, taken in a trial of Ad26.COV2.S vaccine versus placebo. The TCR originated in a person between 18 and 59 years old who received the Ad26.COV2.S COVID-19 vaccine or a placebo. The CDR3 DNA is TGTGCCAGCAGCCCGATGGGGGGGACCGGGGAGCTGTTTTTT. Protein product: CASSPMGGTGELFF.